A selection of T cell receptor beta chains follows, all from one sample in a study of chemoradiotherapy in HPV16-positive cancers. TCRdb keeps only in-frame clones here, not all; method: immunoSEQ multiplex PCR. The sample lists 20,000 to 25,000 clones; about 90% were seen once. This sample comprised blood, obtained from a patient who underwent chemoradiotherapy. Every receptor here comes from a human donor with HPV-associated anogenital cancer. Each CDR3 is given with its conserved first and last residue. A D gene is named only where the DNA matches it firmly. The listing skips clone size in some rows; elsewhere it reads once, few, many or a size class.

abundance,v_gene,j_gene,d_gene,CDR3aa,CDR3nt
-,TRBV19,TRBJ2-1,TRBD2,CASSPTSGGFNEQFF,TGTGCCAGTAGTCCAACTAGCGGGGGCTTCAATGAGCAGTTCTTC
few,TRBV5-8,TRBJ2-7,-,CASSLSQTAGEQYF,TGTGCCAGCAGCTTATCCCAAACAGCGGGTGAGCAGTACTTC
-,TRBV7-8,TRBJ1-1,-,CASSRMNTEAFF,TGTGCCAGCAGCCGAATGAACACTGAAGCTTTCTTT
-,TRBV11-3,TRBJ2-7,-,CASSAPPEGSYEQYF,TGTGCCAGCAGCGCCCCTCCCGAGGGGTCCTACGAGCAGTACTTC
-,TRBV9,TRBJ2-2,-,CASSVVGSGELFF,TGTGCCAGCAGCGTAGTAGGTTCCGGGGAGCTGTTTTTT
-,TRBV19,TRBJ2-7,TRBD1,CASSRDRRSYEQYF,TGTGCCAGTAGTCGGGACAGGAGATCCTACGAGCAGTACTTC
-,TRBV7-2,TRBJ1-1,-,CASSLGYDTEAFF,TGTGCCAGCAGCTTAGGGTACGACACTGAAGCTTTCTTT
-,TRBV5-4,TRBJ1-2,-,CASSFETRNGYTF,TGTGCCAGCAGCTTCGAGACTCGTAATGGCTACACCTTC
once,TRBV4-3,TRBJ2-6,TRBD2,CASSQGLAGSPSGANVLTF,TGCGCCAGCAGCCAAGGATTAGCGGGGTCACCCTCTGGGGCCAACGTCCTGACTTTC
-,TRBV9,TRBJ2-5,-,CASREETQYF,TGTGCCAGCAGGGAAGAGACCCAGTACTTC
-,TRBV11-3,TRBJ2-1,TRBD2,CASSFLAGVSSEQFF,TGTGCCAGCAGCTTCTTAGCGGGAGTAAGCAGTGAGCAGTTCTTC
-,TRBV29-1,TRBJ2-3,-,CSVRAGATDTQYF,TGCAGCGTTAGGGCGGGGGCCACAGATACGCAGTATTTT
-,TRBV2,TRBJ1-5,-,CASRVGVQPQHF,TGTGCCAGCAGGGTAGGGGTTCAGCCCCAGCATTTT
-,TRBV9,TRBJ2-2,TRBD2,CASTVRAGATGELFF,TGTGCCAGCACCGTAAGAGCGGGAGCTACCGGGGAGCTGTTTTTT
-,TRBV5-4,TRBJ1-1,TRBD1,CASRSGGDTEAFF,TGTGCCAGCAGATCAGGGGGTGACACTGAAGCTTTCTTT
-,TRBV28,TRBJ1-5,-,CASSSGGVQPQHF,TGTGCCAGCAGTTCGGGGGGCGTACAGCCCCAGCATTTT
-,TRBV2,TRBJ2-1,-,CASSESQGYNEQFF,TGTGCCAGCAGTGAATCGCAGGGTTACAATGAGCAGTTCTTC
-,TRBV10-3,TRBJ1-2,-,CAISGGAGYGYTF,TGTGCCATCAGTGGGGGGGCTGGCTATGGCTACACCTTC
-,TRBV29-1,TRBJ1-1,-,CSVVERASEAFF,TGCAGCGTTGTTGAGAGGGCCTCTGAAGCTTTCTTT
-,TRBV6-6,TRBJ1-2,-,CASMQGNGYTF,TGTGCCAGCATGCAGGGGAATGGCTACACCTTC
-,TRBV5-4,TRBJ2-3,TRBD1,CASRLDRGPDTQYF,TGTGCCAGCAGGCTAGACAGGGGGCCAGATACGCAGTATTTT
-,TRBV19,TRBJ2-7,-,CASSIRGTDEQYF,TGTGCCAGTAGTATAAGGGGGACGGACGAGCAGTACTTC
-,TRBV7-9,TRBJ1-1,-,CASSTGQLDTEAFF,TGTGCCAGCAGCACTGGACAGTTGGACACTGAAGCTTTCTTT
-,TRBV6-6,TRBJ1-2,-,CASSVTAYGYTF,TGTGCCAGCAGTGTGACAGCCTATGGCTACACCTTC
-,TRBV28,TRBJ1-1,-,CASSLQVPNTEAFF,TGTGCCAGCAGTTTACAGGTTCCGAACACTGAAGCTTTCTTT
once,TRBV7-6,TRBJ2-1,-,CASSFGGTGVNEQFF,TGTGCCAGCAGTTTTGGGGGTACGGGGGTCAATGAGCAGTTCTTC
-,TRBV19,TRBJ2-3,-,CASSIDLWADTQYF,TGTGCCAGTAGTATAGATCTATGGGCGGATACGCAGTATTTT
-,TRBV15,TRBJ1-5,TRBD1,CATSGGTGGQPQHF,TGTGCCACCAGCGGTGGGACAGGGGGTCAGCCCCAGCATTTT
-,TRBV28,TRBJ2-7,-,CASSFSLVSSYEQYF,TGTGCCAGCAGTTTTAGTCTGGTGAGCTCCTACGAGCAGTACTTC
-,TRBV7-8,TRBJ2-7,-,CASSLVVEQYF,TGTGCCAGCAGCTTAGTAGTCGAGCAGTACTTC
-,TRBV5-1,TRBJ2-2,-,CASSLGAVNTGELFF,TGCGCCAGCAGCTTGGGGGCGGTGAACACCGGGGAGCTGTTTTTT
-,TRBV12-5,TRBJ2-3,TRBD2,CASGQGLAVDTQYF,TGTGCTAGTGGTCAGGGACTAGCGGTAGATACGCAGTATTTT
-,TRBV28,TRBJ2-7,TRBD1,CASSPEGQGGPEQYF,TGTGCCAGCAGTCCCGAGGGACAGGGGGGGCCGGAGCAGTACTTC
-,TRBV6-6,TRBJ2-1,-,CASSRDSYNEQFF,TGTGCCAGCAGTAGGGACTCCTACAATGAGCAGTTCTTC
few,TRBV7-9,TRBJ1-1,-,CASSASLINRGTEAFF,TGTGCCAGCAGCGCAAGCCTCATCAACCGGGGCACTGAAGCTTTCTTT
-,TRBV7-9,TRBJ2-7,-,CASSYVGTQYF,TGTGCCAGCAGCTACGTGGGGACTCAGTACTTC
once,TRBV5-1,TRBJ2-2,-,CASSLVIDTGELFF,TGCGCCAGCAGCTTGGTCATAGACACCGGGGAGCTGTTTTTT
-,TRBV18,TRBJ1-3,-,CASSPPQESSGNTIYF,TGTGCCAGCTCACCACCCCAAGAATCCTCTGGAAACACCATATATTTT
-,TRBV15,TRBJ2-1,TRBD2,CATSTRAGFSYNEQFF,TGTGCCACCAGCACTCGAGCGGGGTTCTCCTACAATGAGCAGTTCTTC
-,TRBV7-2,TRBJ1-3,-,CASSLTGNTIYF,TGTGCCAGCAGCTTAACGGGAAACACCATATATTTT